This TCR beta chain derives from a study of memory CD8 T cells in hepatitis C reinfection. Study-level background: A couple of donors resolved primary infection, then developed chronic reinfection. A positive HCV RNA test after two negatives ≥60 days apart defined reinfection.

Clones were read by immunoSEQ multiplex PCR, and TCRdb kept only the in-frame ones, dropping some. The sample yields 44,000 or so clones, roughly 90% seen once. Time point of the sample: peak reinfection, 3 to 8 weeks after reinfection detection. The sorted cells went straight to TCR sequencing with no prior in vitro expansion. Donors were people who inject drugs in the Montreal HEPCO cohort. Control naive CD8 T cells came from a couple of donors at all three reinfection time points. V lost 3 bases and J lost 2; bases outside the gene matches: 3. The CDR3 is 15 amino acids. Germline lookup yields CDR1 SGDLS and CDR2 YYNGEE.

The sequence derives from a man between 18 and 29 years old with hepatitis C virus infection. The sequenced material came from naive CD8+ T cells sorted from blood. The genes are TRBV9 and TRBJ2-2, with 8 nucleotides matching TRBD2. The CDR3 sequence is CASSAGTSNTGELFF. The CDR3 bases are TGTGCCAGCAGCGCCGGGACTAGTAACACCGGGGAGCTGTTTTTT.